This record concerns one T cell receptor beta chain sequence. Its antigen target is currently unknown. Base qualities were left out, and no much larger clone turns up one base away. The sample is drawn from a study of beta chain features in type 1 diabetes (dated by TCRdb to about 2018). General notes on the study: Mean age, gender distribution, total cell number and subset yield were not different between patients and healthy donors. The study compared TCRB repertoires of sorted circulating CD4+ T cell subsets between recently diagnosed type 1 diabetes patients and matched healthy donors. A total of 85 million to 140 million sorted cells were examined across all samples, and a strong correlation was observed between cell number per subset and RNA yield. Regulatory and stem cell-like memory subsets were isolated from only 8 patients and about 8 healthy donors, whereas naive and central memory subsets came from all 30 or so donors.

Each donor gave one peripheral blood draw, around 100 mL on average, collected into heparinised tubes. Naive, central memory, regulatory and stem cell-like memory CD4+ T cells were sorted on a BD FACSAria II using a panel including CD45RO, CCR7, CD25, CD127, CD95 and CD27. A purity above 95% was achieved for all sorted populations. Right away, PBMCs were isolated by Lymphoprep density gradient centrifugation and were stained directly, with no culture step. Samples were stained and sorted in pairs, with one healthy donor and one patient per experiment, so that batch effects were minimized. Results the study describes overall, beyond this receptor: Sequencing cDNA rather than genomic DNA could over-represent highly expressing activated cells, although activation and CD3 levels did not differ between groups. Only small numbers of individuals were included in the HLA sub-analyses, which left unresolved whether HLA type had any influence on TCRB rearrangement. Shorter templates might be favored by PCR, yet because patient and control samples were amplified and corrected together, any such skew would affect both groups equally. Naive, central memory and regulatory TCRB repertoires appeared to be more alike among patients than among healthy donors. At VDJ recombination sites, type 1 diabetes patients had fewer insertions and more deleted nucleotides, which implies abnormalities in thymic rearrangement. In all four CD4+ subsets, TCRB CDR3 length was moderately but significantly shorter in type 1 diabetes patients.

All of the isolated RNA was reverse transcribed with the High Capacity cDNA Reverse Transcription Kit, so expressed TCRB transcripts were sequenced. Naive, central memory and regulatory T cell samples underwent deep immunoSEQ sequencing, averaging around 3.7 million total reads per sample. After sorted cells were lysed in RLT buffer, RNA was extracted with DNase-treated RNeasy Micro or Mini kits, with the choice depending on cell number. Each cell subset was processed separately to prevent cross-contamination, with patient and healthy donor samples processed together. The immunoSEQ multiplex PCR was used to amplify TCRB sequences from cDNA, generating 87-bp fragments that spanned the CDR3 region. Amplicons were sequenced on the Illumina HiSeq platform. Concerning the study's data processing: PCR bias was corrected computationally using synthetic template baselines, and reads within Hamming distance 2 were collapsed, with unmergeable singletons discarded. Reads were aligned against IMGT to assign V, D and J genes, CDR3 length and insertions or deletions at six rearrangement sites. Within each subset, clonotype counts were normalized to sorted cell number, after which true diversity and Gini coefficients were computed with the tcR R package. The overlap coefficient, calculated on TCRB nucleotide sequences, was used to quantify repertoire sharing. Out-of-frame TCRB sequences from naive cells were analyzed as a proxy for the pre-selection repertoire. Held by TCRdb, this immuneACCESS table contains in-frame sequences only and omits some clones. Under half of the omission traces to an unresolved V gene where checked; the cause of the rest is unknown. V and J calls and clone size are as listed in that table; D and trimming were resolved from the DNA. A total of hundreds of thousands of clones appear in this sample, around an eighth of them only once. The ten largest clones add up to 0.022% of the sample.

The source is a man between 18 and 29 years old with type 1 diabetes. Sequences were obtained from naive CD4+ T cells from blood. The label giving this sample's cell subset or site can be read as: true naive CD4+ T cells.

The DNA sequence is TGTGCCAGCAGCCAAGATGGAGGGGGGCCCTACGAGCAGTACTTC. It encodes CASSQDGGGPYEQYF. The V and J segments used are TRBV14 and TRBJ2-7; the D call is tentative, TRBD1 or TRBD2, as each matches 6 bases. The CDR3 runs 15 residues from the cysteine to the phenylalanine. Only CDR3 DNA remains: 45 bases, in frame from the first base. Via the germline V gene, CDR1 is SGHDN and CDR2 FVKESK. V and J are truncated by 0 bases and 2 bases respectively, leaving an intervening sequence of 11 bases.